Listed below are T cell receptor beta chains from one sample, sequenced in a study of blood T cells in healthy people across ages. TCRdb analysed the 5' RACE reads with MiXCR anew, one entry per CDR3 protein. There are 650,000 or so distinct CDR3 sequences in the sample; over 40% occur only once, and 13% lies in the top ten. Input material: blood. These receptors all stem from an elderly woman in good health. Each CDR3 is given with its conserved first and last residue. The D gene is left open where the match is weak. The size of a clone is reported for some rows only, either as once, few or many, or as a class for expanded clones.

d_gene | j_gene | abundance | v_gene | CDR3nt | CDR3aa
- | TRBJ2-1 | many | TRBV12-3/TRBV12-4 | TGTGCCAGCGGAGAGGTCAAAGGCAATGAGCAGTTCTTC | CASGEVKGNEQFF
TRBD2 | TRBJ2-7 | - | TRBV20-1 | TGCAGTGCTACCCACAGCGGGAGGGGAGGATACGAGCAGTACTTC | CSATHSGRGGYEQYF
TRBD2 | TRBJ2-1 | once | TRBV20-1 | TGCAGTGCCCCTCCGACACTAGCGGGAGGAGTTGTTGAGCAGTTCTTC | CSAPPTLAGGVVEQFF
- | TRBJ1-5 | - | TRBV20-1 | TGCAGTGCTAGAGATTCCGGGACTGCTGAGGCGTGGTTTCTGGGTCAGCCCCAGCATTTT | CSARDSGTAEAWFLGQPQHF
- | TRBJ2-5 | - | TRBV6-5 | TGTGCCAGCAGTACCCTGGAGACCCAGTACTTC | CASSTLETQYF
TRBD1 | TRBJ1-2 | - | TRBV7-2 | TGTGCCAGCAGCTTCCCAGGGGGCGTAAACTATGGCTACACCTTC | CASSFPGGVNYGYTF
- | TRBJ2-1 | - | TRBV3-1 | TGTGCCAGCAGCCAAGACCGTTCGGCTCGGGGTGAGCAGTTCTTC | CASSQDRSARGEQFF
TRBD1 | TRBJ1-5 | - | TRBV7-9 | TGTGCCAGCAGCCGAGGGACAGGGAAGGATCAGCCCCAGCATTTT | CASSRGTGKDQPQHF
TRBD1 | TRBJ1-1 | - | TRBV27 | TGTGCCAGCAGTTTTTTCGGGACAGCCCGCTATGAAGCTTTCTTT | CASSFFGTARYEAFF
TRBD2 | TRBJ2-3 | - | TRBV10-3 | TGTGCCATCAAGGCGGGGGGCACAGATACGCAGTATTTT | CAIKAGGTDTQYF
- | TRBJ2-7 | - | TRBV7-2 | TGTGCCAGCAGCTTAGATCAAGATTCCTACGAGCAGTACTTC | CASSLDQDSYEQYF
- | TRBJ2-3 | - | TRBV3-1 | TGTGCCAGCAAAATAGCGGTTCAGGATACGCAGTATTTT | CASKIAVQDTQYF
- | TRBJ1-5 | few | TRBV2 | TGTGCCAGCAGCTCAGAGTCGGGGAACAATCAGCCCCAGCATTTT | CASSSESGNNQPQHF
- | TRBJ1-4 | - | TRBV12-3/TRBV12-4 | TGTGCCAGCAGTTTTAAGGGTCGGTCGGCGGAAAAACTGTTTTTT | CASSFKGRSAEKLFF
- | TRBJ2-3 | many | TRBV20-1 | TGCAGTGCTCCAAACACGGGGGTGCAGTATTTT | CSAPNTGVQYF
- | TRBJ2-7 | many | TRBV2 | TGTGCCAGCAGGTCCAGCTCCTACGAGCAGTACTTC | CASRSSSYEQYF
- | TRBJ1-6 | - | TRBV21-1 | TGTGCCAGCAGCAAAGCGGGGGGGCTGAGATCACCCCTCCACTTT | CASSKAGGLRSPLHF
- | TRBJ1-2 | - | TRBV3-1 | TGTGCCAGCAGCTTCCGAGGGGCAGGGAACTATGGCTACACCTTC | CASSFRGAGNYGYTF
- | TRBJ2-1 | few | TRBV7-3 | TGTGCCAGCAGCCCTGTGGGGGTGGCGGTCAATGAGCAGTTCTTC | CASSPVGVAVNEQFF
TRBD1 | TRBJ1-5 | many | TRBV20-1 | TGCAGTGCTAGAGAGTTGACAGGGGCGGGCAATCAGCCCCAGCATTTT | CSARELTGAGNQPQHF
- | TRBJ2-3 | many | TRBV29-1 | TGCAGCGGCGCCGGGGAGCCGGGAAGCACAGATACGCAGTATTTT | CSGAGEPGSTDTQYF
TRBD2 | TRBJ2-1 | - | TRBV7-9 | TGTGCCAGCAGCTTAGCCGGGACTAGCGGGGCCCTAAGTGCTTATGAGCAGTTCTTC | CASSLAGTSGALSAYEQFF
- | TRBJ2-1 | - | TRBV6-2/TRBV6-3 | TGTGCCAGCAGCAACCCTTTACGGAGTGAGCAGTTCTTC | CASSNPLRSEQFF
TRBD1 | TRBJ1-6 | - | TRBV30 | TGTGCCTGCCTGCCTAAGGGACAGGGGTACTCACCCCTCCACTTT | CACLPKGQGYSPLHF
TRBD1 | TRBJ2-7 | - | TRBV20-1 | TGCAGTGCGACGCAGGGGGACAGGGTCTCCTACGAGCAGTACTTC | CSATQGDRVSYEQYF
- | TRBJ1-2 | - | TRBV9 | TGTGCCAGCAGCCCCCAGGGGATCTATGGCTACACCTTC | CASSPQGIYGYTF
TRBD2 | TRBJ2-1 | - | TRBV15 | TGTGCCACCAGTCAGACGGGTCGCGGGAGGCCCAATGAGCAGTTCTTC | CATSQTGRGRPNEQFF
- | TRBJ2-3 | many | TRBV5-1 | TGCGCCAGCAGCTTGGGAAGGGGCGGATTCGTCACAGATACGCAGTATTTT | CASSLGRGGFVTDTQYF
- | TRBJ2-3 | many | TRBV12-3/TRBV12-4 | TGTGCCAGCAGTCCTTCCTTGGCGGGGGCCACAGATACGCAGTATTTT | CASSPSLAGATDTQYF
TRBD2 | TRBJ2-5 | many | TRBV2 | TGTGCCAGCAGTGAAGGGACTAGCGGGGGCCCCCAAGAGACCCAGTACTTC | CASSEGTSGGPQETQYF
TRBD2 | TRBJ2-7 | - | TRBV7-9 | TGTGCCAGTCGGGGGCTAGCGGGAGCCTACGAGCAGTACTTC | CASRGLAGAYEQYF
TRBD1 | TRBJ2-7 | once | TRBV18 | TGTGCCAGCTCACCCGATGACAGGGGGTTACGCAATGAGCAGTACTTC | CASSPDDRGLRNEQYF
TRBD2 | TRBJ2-3 | - | TRBV7-8 | TGTGCCAGCAGCTTAGGTCGGGGGGGACCCACAGATACGCAGTATTTT | CASSLGRGGPTDTQYF
TRBD2 | TRBJ2-7 | many | TRBV28 | TGTGCCAGCAATATTCTAGCGGGAGGTTACGAGCAGTACTTC | CASNILAGGYEQYF
TRBD2 | TRBJ2-1 | many | TRBV7-9 | TGTGCCAGCAGCTTTGGACTAGCGGGGTATACTGAGCAGTTCTTC | CASSFGLAGYTEQFF
- | TRBJ2-1 | many | TRBV29-1 | TGCAGCGTTGTTAGATCAGATGAGCAGTTCTTC | CSVVRSDEQFF
- | TRBJ2-4 | - | TRBV12-3/TRBV12-4 | TGTGCCAGCAGTTGGGCCGGGACCAGGGATCAGTACTTC | CASSWAGTRDQYF
TRBD2 | TRBJ2-1 | many | TRBV10-3 | TGTGCCATCAGTGAGCCGAGACTAGCGGACTACAATGAGCAGTTCTTC | CAISEPRLADYNEQFF
- | TRBJ2-1 | - | TRBV3-1 | TGTGCCAGCAGCCAAGAGGGGGGCGACTACAATGAGCAGTTCTTC | CASSQEGGDYNEQFF
- | TRBJ2-1 | - | TRBV7-2 | TGTGCCAGCAGCTTAGAATCTAGCTTCAATGAGCAGTTCTTC | CASSLESSFNEQFF